A single sample is the source of the 20 T cell receptor beta chains below, sequenced in a study of cytomegalovirus exposure and HLA in healthy donors. This PCR relied on a set of 60 Vbeta primers and 13 Jbeta primers. Here immunoSEQ multiplex PCR was the method, and the copy in TCRdb shows in-frame clones only, minus some. The repertoire has roughly 190,000 clones, around two thirds of them found once; the top ten carry 2.5% to 3.5%. The sequenced sample consisted of PBMCs. Receptor source: a man in his forties in good health and CMV-seronegative.

The rearrangement uses TRBV28 and TRBJ1-3, with 7 bases lining up with TRBD1. Germline V gene sequence: CDR1 MDHEN, CDR2 SYDVKM. This CDR3 region has 17 residues. Trimming at V came to 8 bases and at J to 0 bases, leaving 13 bases not matched to a gene. CDR3 sequence reads: CASRLSGQPISGNTIYF. As DNA, the CDR3 is TGTGCCAGCCGCCTCTCGGGACAGCCAATCTCTGGAAACACCATATATTTT. Full variable domain (rest looked up from reference TRBV28 and TRBJ1-3): DVKVTQSSRYLVKRTGEKVFLECVQDMDHENMFWYRQDPGLGLRLIYFSYDVKMKEKGDIPEGYSVSREKKERFSLILESASTNQTSMYLCASRLSGQPISGNTIYFGEGSWLTVV.

This clone was observed a single time. The rearrangement joins TRBV6-1 to TRBJ2-7, with 8 bases matching TRBD1. Trimming cost V 9 bases and J 2 bases; bases outside gene matches: 6. The CDR3 length is 13 residues. Germline CDR1 MNHNS, CDR2 SASEGT. Here the CDR3 reads CASMTGEPYEQYF. The DNA for the CDR3 is TGTGCCAGTATGACAGGGGAACCCTACGAGCAGTACTTC.

The genes are TRBV7-9 and TRBJ1-4; perhaps TRBD1 as D (6 bases). Looked up from germline, CDR1 is SEHNR and CDR2 is FQNEAQ (reference sequence). This CDR3 is 17 amino acids long. Trimming shortened V by 0 bases and J by 2 bases, and 13 bases separated the two germline ends. DNA of the CDR3: TGTGCCAGCAGCTTAGCAGGGGGGGAAGAGACTAATGAAAAACTGTTTTTT. It is translated as CASSLAGGEETNEKLFF.

This chain uses TRBV6-5 with TRBJ2-5; the match to TRBD1 covers 7 bases. Trimming took 6 bases from V and 5 from J; bases not matched to a gene: 9. The CDR3 contains 14 residues. Germline V lookup: CDR1 MNHEY, CDR2 SVGAGI. Here the CDR3 reads CASRPAGTDETQYF. CDR3 DNA: TGTGCCAGCAGGCCCGCCGGGACAGATGAGACCCAGTACTTC.

The J gene is TRBJ1-5, the V gene TRBV6-1; D possibly corresponds to TRBD1 (6 bases). Trimming shortened V by 7 bases and J by 3 bases, and 13 bases separated the two germline ends. This CDR3 has 14 residues. Looked up from germline, CDR1 is MNHNS and CDR2 is SASEGT. The CDR3 reads CASTTGLANQPQHF. The CDR3 bases are TGTGCCAGCACCACAGGGCTAGCCAATCAGCCCCAGCATTTT.

This chain uses TRBV21-1 with TRBJ1-4. TRBV21-1 is assigned pseudogene status. This CDR3 contains 15 residues. The CDR3 nucleotides are TGTGCCAGCAGCAATAGACGGGCAACTAATGAAAAACTGTTTTTT. Encoded protein: CASSNRRATNEKLFF.

This chain joins TRBV19 and TRBJ2-5, with a weak D call TRBD2 (6 bases). The CDR3 runs 17 residues. Germline-derived CDR1 and CDR2 are LNHDA and SQIVND (reference sequence). V dropped 5 bases and J dropped 0 bases, with 19 bases sitting between them. CDR3 in amino acids: CASSAEGGTKYQETQYF. The CDR3 bases are TGTGCCAGTAGTGCAGAAGGCGGGACGAAATACCAAGAGACCCAGTACTTC.

The chain links TRBV9 to TRBJ2-1, with 9 bases lining up with TRBD2. V lost 3 bases to trimming and J lost 8 bases; unmatched junction nucleotides: 3. Germline CDR1 SGDLS, CDR2 YYNGEE. CDR3 length: 13 residues. DNA of the CDR3: TGTGCCAGCAGCGCGGCGGGGGGGCATGAGCAGTTCTTC. Protein product: CASSAAGGHEQFF.

The chain has TRBV6-1 and TRBJ2-1, with TRBD2 matching over 7 bases. This CDR3 has 14 residues. Germline V gene sequence: CDR1 MNHNS, CDR2 SASEGT. V lost 7 bases and J lost 9; bases outside the gene matches: 12. Here the CDR3 DNA reads TGTGCCAGCATGGCGGGCGGGGGACCTTTTGAGCAGTTCTTC. The encoded protein is CASMAGGGPFEQFF.

The chain is built from TRBV19 and TRBJ1-3, with TRBD1 as a possible D gene (6 bases). V lost 8 bases to trimming and J lost 2 bases, with 16 bases between them. CDR1 LNHDA and CDR2 SQIVND come from the germline V gene (reference sequence). This CDR3 has 15 residues. The CDR3 DNA reads as TGTGCCAGTGGAAGGGACACTCACGCTGGAAACACCATATATTTT. Translation: CASGRDTHAGNTIYF.

This sequence joins TRBV7-2 and TRBJ2-7; TRBD1 might be the D (5 bases). The CDR3 runs 14 residues. Germline lookup yields CDR1 SGHTA and CDR2 FQGNSA. Trimming stripped 3 bases from V and 0 bases from J, with 9 bases between. The DNA of the CDR3 is TGTGCCAGCAGCTTGACAGTGAGCTCCTACGAGCAGTACTTC. The encoded protein is CASSLTVSSYEQYF.

The chain recombines TRBV27 with TRBJ2-7; 13 nucleotides match TRBD2. Germline CDR1 reads MNHEY; CDR2 reads SMNVEV (reference sequence). The CDR3 is made up of 14 amino acids. V trimming: 5 bases; J trimming: 5 bases; junction bases outside the gene matches: 3. CDR3 region: CASSLLAGGNEQYF. CDR3 coding DNA: TGTGCCAGCAGTCTACTAGCGGGAGGGAACGAGCAGTACTTC.

The rearrangement links TRBV4-2 to TRBJ1-3; no clear D. V lost 4 bases to trimming and J lost 2 bases, with 12 bases between them. CDR3 length: 15 residues. Germline V gives CDR1 LGHNA, CDR2 YNFKEQ. The CDR3 sequence is CASSRDKETGNTIYF. DNA for the CDR3: TGTGCCAGCAGCCGCGACAAGGAAACTGGAAACACCATATATTTT.

Written as DNA, the CDR3 is TGTGCCAGCAGCCTAGGGGCAGGGGACACTGAAGCTTTCTTT. It translates to CASSLGAGDTEAFF. The chain carries TRBV7-9 and TRBJ1-1, with D perhaps matching TRBD1 (6 bases). The CDR3 length is 14 residues. Trimming removed 5 bases from V and 3 bases from J, with 13 bases in between. Germline assignment: CDR1 SEHNR and CDR2 FQNEAQ (reference sequence).

In its sample, this clone was seen a few times. The rearrangement joins TRBV7-8 to TRBJ2-5, with 12 bases that match TRBD2. The CDR3 sequence is 15 residues long. Per germline, CDR1 SGHVS and CDR2 FQNEAQ. The V and J ends lost 11 bases and 1 base, in that order; junction bases with no gene match: 8. Here the CDR3 reads CACGGLAGTQETQYF. The DNA for the CDR3 is TGTGCCTGCGGAGGACTAGCGGGGACCCAAGAGACCCAGTACTTC.

The gene calls are TRBV7-9 and TRBJ1-4; D unresolved. Trimming removed 1 base at V and 3 bases at J, with 15 bases between. CDR1 is SEHNR and CDR2 is FQNEAQ in the germline V gene (reference sequence). This CDR3 is 17 amino acids long. The CDR3 sequence: CASSLVRGARANEKLFF. CDR3 bases: TGTGCCAGCAGCTTAGTGAGAGGAGCGAGAGCTAATGAAAAACTGTTTTTT. The full variable domain, rest sourced from reference TRBV7-9 and TRBJ1-4, is DTGVSQNPRHKITKRGQNVTFRCDPISEHNRLYWYRQTLGQGPEFLTYFQNEAQLEKSRLLSDRFSAERPKGSFSTLEIQRTEQGDSAMYLCASSLVRGARANEKLFFGSGTQLSVL.

The chain couples TRBV30 to TRBJ2-2; D gene unclear. V shed 3 bases and J shed 4 bases, with 12 bases lying between them. Germline CDR1 and CDR2: GTSNPN and SVGIG (reference sequence). This CDR3 is built from 14 residues. In nucleotides, the CDR3 is TGTGCCTGGAGGGATTCACGGAGCACCGGGGAGCTGTTTTTT. Protein: CAWRDSRSTGELFF.

The chain is built from TRBV18 and TRBJ2-2; TRBD2 is a possible D gene (6 bases). The germline gives CDR1 KGHSH, CDR2 LQKENI. V gave up 5 bases and J gave up 4 bases, with 14 bases separating them. The CDR3 runs 15 residues. The chain's CDR3 is CASSSPTSVTGELFF. Here the CDR3 DNA reads TGTGCCAGCTCATCGCCGACTAGTGTCACCGGGGAGCTGTTTTTT.

This clone was observed a few times. The chain is built from TRBV19 and TRBJ2-2, with 7 bases aligning to TRBD1. CDR1 is LNHDA and CDR2 is SQIVND in the germline V gene (reference sequence). The trim removed 5 bases at V and 6 bases at J, leaving 12 bases unmatched. This CDR3 comprises 16 residues. In DNA, the CDR3 is TGTGCCAGTAGTGTCCCGGGACAGAGGGTAGCCGGGGAGCTGTTTTTT. Translation gives CASSVPGQRVAGELFF.

This clone was seen only a few times. The chain combines TRBV7-9 with TRBJ1-2; D remains ambiguous. V lost 6 bases and J 4 bases, leaving 12 bases between the germline ends. Germline lookup yields CDR1 SEHNR and CDR2 FQNEAQ (reference sequence). The length of the CDR3 is 13 residues. CDR3 DNA sequence: TGTGCCAGCAGGAAGGACGGGGTCTATGGCTACACCTTC. Protein: CASRKDGVYGYTF. Together with reference TRBV7-9 and TRBJ1-2, the CDR3 gives the full variable domain: DTGVSQNPRHKITKRGQNVTFRCDPISEHNRLYWYRQTLGQGPEFLTYFQNEAQLEKSRLLSDRFSAERPKGSFSTLEIQRTEQGDSAMYLCASRKDGVYGYTFGSGTRLTVV.